These 26 T cell receptor beta chains originate from one sample sequenced in a study of blood T cell repertoires in COVID-19. Sequencing was performed with immunoSEQ multiplex PCR; in TCRdb, only in-frame clones are kept and a portion is missing. The data show approximately 40,000 clones, with around 90% seen just once and 20% to 25% held by the top ten. Sequencing used peripheral blood. These receptors were obtained from a man in his 60s with acute or convalescent COVID-19.

This sequence joins TRBV27 and TRBJ1-1, with 7 bases matching TRBD1. CDR1 is MNHEY, CDR2 SMNVEV, per germline (reference sequence). The CDR3 is made up of 14 amino acids. J lost 11 bases, V lost 5 bases, and 14 bases had no gene match. CDR3 nucleotides: TGTGCCAGCAGTCCCCGGGACAGAACTAGTGGTGCTTTCTTT. Translating it yields CASSPRDRTSGAFF.

The chain uses TRBV2 and TRBJ1-5; D is undetermined. The length of the CDR3 is 13 residues. In germline, CDR1 is SNHLY, CDR2 FYNNEI. V gave up 1 base and J gave up 5 bases, with 6 bases separating them. Here the CDR3 reads CASSEVPHQPQHF. CDR3 DNA: TGTGCCAGCAGTGAAGTTCCTCATCAGCCCCAGCATTTT. Filled out from reference TRBV2 and TRBJ1-5, the complete variable domain reads EPEVTQTPSHQVTQMGQEVILRCVPISNHLYFYWYRQILGQKVEFLVSFYNNEISEKSEIFDDQFSVERPDGSNFTLKIRSTKLEDSAMYFCASSEVPHQPQHFGDGTRLSIL.

The chain links TRBV5-4 to TRBJ1-2; unclear D gene. The CDR3 loop spans 15 amino acids. V lost 4 bases and J 8 bases, leaving 21 bases between the germline ends. The germline V gene has CDR1 SGHNT and CDR2 YYREEE (reference sequence). In DNA form, the CDR3 reads TGTGCCAGCAGCGAAGCGACGGGGTGGGCGGGGGGCTACACCTTC. Its protein product is CASSEATGWAGGYTF.

The CDR3 spells CASTLGAQETQYF. The CDR3 DNA reads as TGCGCCAGCACGTTAGGGGCCCAAGAGACCCAGTACTTC. The chain is built from TRBV5-1 and TRBJ2-5; D is possibly TRBD1 (5 bases). The germline V gene encodes CDR1 SGHRS and CDR2 YFSETQ. The CDR3 has 13 amino acids. Trimming took off 6 bases at V and 1 base at J, with 10 bases between the two ends.

CDR3 protein: CSVHRQNTEAFF. The CDR3 DNA is TGCAGCGTTCACAGACAGAACACTGAAGCTTTCTTT. This chain joins TRBV29-1 and TRBJ1-1; D is unclear. V was pared by 5 bases and J by 1 base, with 8 bases between. The CDR3 spans 12 residues. Germline CDR1 is SQVTM and CDR2 is ANQGSEA.

This sequence joins TRBV5-1 and TRBJ2-1; 7 bases line up with TRBD1. Per the germline V gene, CDR1 is SGHRS and CDR2 is YFSETQ. Germline trimming cut 2 bases from V and 9 bases from J; bases unmatched to any gene: 8. This CDR3 has 14 amino acids. This CDR3 reads CASSLGQGVVEQFF. The CDR3 DNA follows: TGCGCCAGCAGCTTAGGGCAGGGGGTCGTTGAGCAGTTCTTC.

This sequence joins TRBV6-5 and TRBJ1-2; a possible D gene is TRBD1 (5 bases). Germline V lookup: CDR1 MNHEY, CDR2 SVGAGI. The CDR3 has 12 residues. Trimming removed 6 bases at V and 2 bases at J, with 7 bases between. CDR3 protein: CASSRGNYGYTF. In DNA form, the CDR3 reads TGTGCCAGCAGCCGGGGGAACTATGGCTACACCTTC.

The chain links TRBV19 to TRBJ2-5, with 7 bases fitting TRBD1. V was clipped by 7 bases and J by 5 bases; unmatched bases: 7. Germline lookup yields CDR1 LNHDA and CDR2 SQIVND (reference sequence). CDR3 length: 13 residues. CDR3 nucleotide sequence: TGTGCCAGTACTAACAGGGGAAGGGAGACCCAGTACTTC. Translated: CASTNRGRETQYF.

The chain uses TRBV19 and TRBJ1-2, with D possibly TRBD1 on 6 matching bases. This CDR3 is 15 amino acids long. Trimming took off 7 bases at V and 4 bases at J, with 19 bases between the two ends. The germline V gene has CDR1 LNHDA and CDR2 SQIVND (reference sequence). The CDR3 here is CASTLAGEPFYGYTF. The CDR3 DNA is TGTGCCAGTACCCTCGCAGGGGAACCATTCTATGGCTACACCTTC.

The CDR3 DNA is TGCGCCAGCGGGACAGGACAATCCTACGAGCAGTACTTC. Amino acid sequence: CASGTGQSYEQYF. V usage is TRBV5-1 and J usage is TRBJ2-7; the match to TRBD1 covers 8 bases. Germline-derived CDR1 and CDR2 are SGHRS and YFSETQ. Trimming cost V 7 bases and J 1 base; bases outside gene matches: 4. The CDR3 covers 13 residues.

The chain has TRBV30 and TRBJ2-1; tentatively, D is TRBD2 (5 bases). V lost 5 bases and J 0 bases, leaving 8 bases between the germline ends. Germline CDR1 GTSNPN, CDR2 SVGIG (reference sequence). This CDR3 has 13 amino acids. CDR3 DNA: TGTGCCTGGGGGAGACGCTCCTACAATGAGCAGTTCTTC. It encodes CAWGRRSYNEQFF.

The genes are TRBV28 and TRBJ2-1; D might be TRBD1 (6 bases). Trimming removed 6 bases at V and 15 bases at J, with 18 bases between. Germline CDR1 MDHEN, CDR2 SYDVKM. The CDR3 runs to 12 residues. CDR3 protein: CASRDPDRGGFF. The CDR3 DNA reads TGTGCCAGCAGAGACCCGGACAGAGGGGGGTTCTTC.

This chain links TRBV19 with TRBJ2-5; the match to TRBD1 covers 8 bases. The CDR3 spans 12 residues. With 7 bases clipped from V and 5 bases from J, the junction kept 3 bases outside the gene matches. Germline loops: CDR1 LNHDA, CDR2 SQIVND (reference sequence). This CDR3 is CASNDRGETQYF. The CDR3 DNA reads as TGTGCCAGTAATGACAGGGGTGAGACCCAGTACTTC.

V and J are TRBV20-1 and TRBJ1-1; D is unclear. Germline CDR1 DFQATT, CDR2 SNEGSKA (reference sequence). The CDR3 is 11 residues long. V lost 1 base and J 5 bases, leaving 5 bases between the germline ends. The CDR3 protein is CSARAETEAFF. CDR3 coding DNA: TGCAGTGCTAGAGCCGAGACTGAAGCTTTCTTT.

V is TRBV9 and J is TRBJ2-1; D not resolved. Germline CDR1 and CDR2: SGDLS and YYNGEE. This CDR3 is built from 15 residues. V lost 0 bases and J 10 bases, leaving 17 bases between the germline ends. The CDR3 coding sequence is TGTGCCAGCAGCGTAGGCCCGGAGAGCTCAATCGAGCAGTTCTTC. Amino acid sequence: CASSVGPESSIEQFF.

The chain has TRBV14 and TRBJ2-1; 7 bases are shared with TRBD2. With 2 bases clipped from V and 7 bases from J, the junction kept 11 bases outside the gene matches. The CDR3 is 16 residues long. CDR1 SGHDN and CDR2 FVKESK come from the germline V gene. CDR3 in amino acids: CASSQFSGRGGNEQFF. The CDR3 bases are TGTGCCAGCAGCCAATTCTCGGGGCGGGGAGGGAATGAGCAGTTCTTC.

This chain connects TRBV6-5 to TRBJ1-6; possibly TRBD1 for D (5 bases). The V and J ends lost 6 bases and 6 bases respectively, with 15 bases between them. In germline, CDR1 is MNHEY, CDR2 SVGAGI. This CDR3 has 15 amino acids. CDR3 in DNA: TGTGCCAGCAGAGGCGGGGGGGAAATTAATTCACCCCTCCACTTT. Encoded protein: CASRGGGEINSPLHF.

This sequence joins TRBV28 and TRBJ2-1; 9 bases fit TRBD2. With V trimmed by 8 bases and J by 14 bases, 13 bases remained unmatched. CDR1 is MDHEN and CDR2 is SYDVKM in the germline V gene. The CDR3 extends over 13 amino acids. The CDR3: CASLASGRPQKFF. In DNA form, the CDR3 reads TGTGCCAGCTTAGCAAGCGGGAGGCCCCAGAAGTTCTTC. Supplemented by reference TRBV28 and TRBJ2-1, the full variable domain reads DVKVTQSSRYLVKRTGEKVFLECVQDMDHENMFWYRQDPGLGLRLIYFSYDVKMKEKGDIPEGYSVSREKKERFSLILESASTNQTSMYLCASLASGRPQKFFGPGTRLTVL.

The gene calls are TRBV24-1 and TRBJ2-1; 7 bases agree with TRBD1. The CDR3 runs 14 residues. Germline V gene sequence: CDR1 KGHDR, CDR2 SFDVKD. J lost 6 bases, V lost 4 bases, and 5 bases had no gene match. In DNA form, the CDR3 reads TGTGCCACCAGTGAGGCGGCAGGGGGCAATGAGCAGTTCTTC. Its protein is CATSEAAGGNEQFF.

The chain couples TRBV24-1 to TRBJ2-1; TRBD2 is a possible D gene (5 bases). The V end lost 1 base, the J end lost 0 bases, and 9 bases lay between the germline ends. The CDR3 loop spans 16 amino acids. Germline values: CDR1 KGHDR, CDR2 SFDVKD. The CDR3 DNA is TGTGCCACCAGTGATTTTGGTGGGAGCTCCTACAATGAGCAGTTCTTC. This gives the protein CATSDFGGSSYNEQFF.

This clone has just one count. This chain connects TRBV2 to TRBJ1-5; D is unresolved. The CDR3 is 16 amino acids. Trimming took 2 bases from V and 6 from J, leaving 17 bases between them. The V gene's germline CDR1 is SNHLY and CDR2 FYNNEI. CDR3 region: CASSERSPVEGQPQHF. CDR3 nucleotides: TGTGCCAGCAGTGAACGGTCCCCAGTAGAGGGTCAGCCCCAGCATTTT.

J is TRBJ1-2 and V is TRBV28; 7 positions match TRBD1. Germline loops: CDR1 MDHEN, CDR2 SYDVKM. Trimming removed 3 bases from V and 4 bases from J; junction bases left unmatched: 8. The length of the CDR3 is 15 residues. The CDR3 sequence: CASSLEGAGSYGYTF. CDR3 DNA: TGTGCCAGCAGTTTGGAGGGGGCTGGGAGCTATGGCTACACCTTC.

The J gene is TRBJ2-2, the V gene TRBV4-1, with 12 nucleotides matching TRBD2. CDR1 MGHRA and CDR2 YSYEKL come from the germline V gene. The CDR3 spans 17 residues. With V trimmed by 1 base and J by 5 bases, 5 bases remained unmatched. CDR3 in DNA: TGCGCCAGCAGCCAAGCTACTAGCGGGAGGAGAACCGGGGAGCTGTTTTTT. Translation gives CASSQATSGRRTGELFF.

This clone has only one observation. The chain is built from TRBV10-3 and TRBJ1-3; TRBD1 might be the D (6 bases). CDR1 ENHRY and CDR2 SYGVKD come from the germline V gene. The CDR3 runs 13 residues. V shed 6 bases and J shed 1 base, with 7 bases lying between them. This CDR3 is CAIRQGSGNTIYF. Written as DNA, the CDR3 is TGTGCCATCAGACAGGGTTCTGGAAACACCATATATTTT.

This clone was seen a single time. This rearrangement joins TRBV23-1 to TRBJ2-7; a weak D match, TRBD1 (6 bases). TRBV23-1 is treated as an ORF (open reading frame) with a function not yet certain. The CDR3 loop spans 19 amino acids. Trimming took off 6 bases at V and 4 bases at J, with 31 bases between the two ends. CDR3 nucleotides: TGCGCCAGCAGCCGCAAGGTTGGGGGCCCGGGACCAAAACCGTACGAGCAGTACTTC. The encoded protein is CASSRKVGGPGPKPYEQYF.

The rearrangement uses TRBV25-1 and TRBJ2-2; tentatively, D is TRBD1 (6 bases). The V end was cut by 4 bases, the J end by 6 bases, with 15 bases between. Germline loops: CDR1 MGHDK, CDR2 SYGVNS. The CDR3 length is 15 residues. The CDR3 here is CASSVRQGSSGELFF. In nucleotides, the CDR3 is TGTGCCAGCAGTGTAAGGCAGGGGTCGTCCGGGGAGCTGTTTTTT.